The clone carrying this T cell receptor (beta chain) came up a few times. Its antigen remains unknown. The CDR3 has 16 amino acids. The germline CDR1 and CDR2 sequences are LGHNA and YSLEER. Trimming removed 4 bases from V and 2 bases from J; junction bases left unmatched: 10. The sample comes from a study of T cells after yellow fever vaccination. The study, taken as a whole, reports: Most primary-vaccination clones recurred post-booster (approximately 96% CD4, about 90% CD8). Compared with primary, the secondary response was weaker and peaked at day 5, not 15.

Universal primer sites and UMIs were introduced during 5'RACE template-switching synthesis of TCR cDNA. TCRdb itself ran the 5' RACE reads through MiXCR, one entry per CDR3 protein. The data contain around 360,000 distinct CDR3 sequences, 11% of them singletons. This receptor was obtained from a man younger than 35 who received the YFV17D yellow fever vaccine. The rearrangement uses TRBV4-3 and TRBJ1-1, with TRBD1 matching 7 bases. Sequenced here: PBMCs, sampled on the day of the first yellow fever vaccination. CDR3 DNA sequence: TGCGCCAGCAGCCCTCACCCCACAGGGGCTAACACTGAAGCTTTCTTT. It encodes CASSPHPTGANTEAFF.